The entry below describes one TCR beta chain. Its antigen is not known. The read gets to within 3 residues of the CDR3 end, and the germline J gene fills in the rest. This sample is drawn from a study of T cell clonality in common variable immunodeficiency. Overall study results and limits: Links between repertoire features and CVID complications were heterogeneity-limited. Common variable immunodeficiency TCR beta sequences reportedly had fewer deletions and N-nucleotide insertions.

This CDR3 region has 13 residues. The V gene's germline CDR1 is SGHTA and CDR2 FQGNSA. V lost 5 bases and J lost 3, with 9 bases in between. Assay used: immunoSEQ multiplex PCR; TCRdb lists only in-frame clones, some missing. This sample has 30,000 to 40,000 clones, each found more than once. The J gene is TRBJ2-3, the V gene TRBV7-2; D gene uncertain. The TCR originated in a human donor with common variable immunodeficiency. The sample taken for sequencing was peripheral blood mononuclear cells. The covered CDR3 bases are TGTGCCAGCAGCCCCCCCGGGACAGATACG. Protein product: CASSPPGTDT. The CDR3 as a whole reads CASSPPGTDTQYF.